This T cell receptor (beta chain) was sequenced in a study of cytomegalovirus exposure and HLA in healthy donors. Study as a whole: It was reported in a later analysis that the same platform had been used for the 110 or so validation repertoires as for the approximately 670 first-cohort repertoires. Study-level findings and limits: There were some public TCRs occurring in many donors, but most TCR sequences were rare. Overall, around 160 TCR beta chains were annotated as cytomegalovirus-associated. Subsequent analysis showed first-cohort TCR clusters tending to co-occur in more than 95 validation repertoires.

V was shortened by 5 bases and J by 15 bases, with 18 bases between the two germline ends. Germline V gene sequence: CDR1 KGHSH, CDR2 LQKENI. The CDR3 is 12 residues long. Only in-frame clones appear in the TCRdb table, and some are missing; sequencing was by immunoSEQ multiplex PCR. The repertoire consists of about 340,000 clones, with just over 85% occurring once and the leading ten covering 0.75% to 0.85%. The sample holds one count of this clone. The antigen is not known. This sequence originates from a woman aged 18-29 years in good health and CMV-seronegative. This sequence joins TRBV18 and TRBJ2-3; maybe TRBD1 (6 bases). Sequencing input: PBMCs. The CDR3 spells CASSIEQGEPYF. The CDR3 DNA reads TGTGCCAGCTCAATAGAACAGGGCGAACCCTATTTT.